A few counts support the clone carrying this T cell receptor (beta chain). Its specificity is not known. CDR1 SGHAT and CDR2 FQNNGV come from the germline V gene. This CDR3 is 17 amino acids long. V lost 0 bases, J lost 4 bases, and 12 bases stayed unmatched. The sample belongs to a study of T cells after yellow fever vaccination. Findings and caveats of the study: Post-booster repertoires again held most primary-vaccination clones (about 95% CD4, roughly 88% CD8).

One entry per CDR3 protein results from TCRdb running MiXCR on the 5' RACE reads. The table includes roughly 400,000 distinct CDR3 sequences, about 19% detected once. The sample was PBMCs, taken before the yellow fever booster vaccination. V is TRBV11-2 and J is TRBJ2-7, with TRBD2 identical over 7 bases. This TCR was sampled from a man in his late teens or twenties who received the YFV17D yellow fever vaccine. CDR3 sequence (DNA): TGTGCCAGCAGCTTAGATGATCTCGGGGGGAGAGGGTACGAGCAGTACTTC. Amino acids: CASSLDDLGGRGYEQYF.